One and the same sample provided the 17 T cell receptor beta chains below, sequenced in a study of cytomegalovirus exposure and HLA in healthy donors. PCR involved 60 Vbeta and 13 Jbeta primers. TCRdb keeps only in-frame clones here, not all; method: immunoSEQ multiplex PCR. The sample data list about 170,000 clones. The sample consisted of PBMCs. Receptors originate from a woman aged 18 to 35 in good health and CMV-seropositive.

The V call is TRBV6-1, the J call TRBJ1-5; D might be TRBD1 (6 bases). V shed 6 bases and J shed 5 bases, with 11 bases lying between them. CDR1 and CDR2 from the germline V gene are MNHNS and SASEGT. The length of the CDR3 is 13 residues. CDR3 sequence reads: CASRWKGDQPQHF. CDR3 nucleotides: TGTGCCAGCAGATGGAAGGGGGATCAGCCCCAGCATTTT.

The chain uses TRBV4-2 and TRBJ2-1, with 11 bases aligning to TRBD2. With 4 bases clipped from V and 12 bases from J, the junction kept 2 bases outside the gene matches. Germline values: CDR1 LGHNA, CDR2 YNFKEQ. The CDR3 covers 12 residues. The CDR3 DNA reads as TGTGCCAGCAGCCTTAGCGGGAGGGGGCAGTTCTTC. It encodes CASSLSGRGQFF.

CDR3 sequence reads: CASSSVTGSEAFF. CDR3 bases: TGTGCCAGCAGCTCAGTGACAGGGTCTGAAGCTTTCTTT. The rearrangement joins TRBV7-2 to TRBJ1-1; 7 bases line up with TRBD1. With 4 bases clipped from V and 6 bases from J, the junction kept 5 bases outside the gene matches. This CDR3 spans 13 amino acids. Germline-derived CDR1 and CDR2 are SGHTA and FQGNSA. The full variable domain, in which reference TRBV7-2 and TRBJ1-1 provide the parts outside the CDR3, is GAGVSQSPSNKVTEKGKDVELRCDPISGHTALYWYRQSLGQGLEFLIYFQGNSAPDKSGLPSDRFSAERTGGSVSTLTIQRTQQEDSAVYLCASSSVTGSEAFFGQGTRLTVV.

The V gene is TRBV9, the J gene TRBJ2-5, with a weak D call TRBD1 (6 bases). The CDR3 length is 14 residues. Between the trimmed V and J ends, which lost 0 bases and 3 bases, there was a span of 9 bases. In germline, CDR1 is SGDLS, CDR2 YYNGEE. CDR3 DNA sequence: TGTGCCAGCAGCGTAGGGGGACAAAAAGAGACCCAGTACTTC. Protein sequence: CASSVGGQKETQYF.

This chain joins TRBV25-1 and TRBJ2-5; 7 bases map to TRBD1. Judging by the DNA end, TRBJ2-7 fits better; the J call may be wrong. From germline, CDR1 is MGHDK and CDR2 SYGVNS. The CDR3 consists of 16 residues. CDR3: CASSAQGGRPPYEQYF. DNA for the CDR3: TGTGCCAGCAGTGCCCAAGGGGGCCGACCTCCCTACGAGCAGTACTTC.

The genes are TRBV2 and TRBJ2-5, with D perhaps TRBD1 (6 bases). Per the germline V gene, CDR1 is SNHLY and CDR2 is FYNNEI. The CDR3 is made up of 15 amino acids. Trimming took 2 bases from V and 2 from J, leaving 12 bases between them. The CDR3 here is CASSEMWGQQETQYF. In DNA, the CDR3 is TGTGCCAGCAGTGAAATGTGGGGGCAACAAGAGACCCAGTACTTC.

The V call is TRBV9, the J call TRBJ1-3; weak D call: TRBD1 (5 bases). Per germline, CDR1 SGDLS and CDR2 YYNGEE. The V and J ends lost 1 base and 3 bases respectively, with 8 bases between them. This CDR3 spans 14 amino acids. CDR3 in amino acids: CASSVQGGGNTIYF. CDR3 DNA sequence: TGTGCCAGCAGCGTACAGGGTGGTGGAAACACCATATATTTT.

This rearrangement joins TRBV18 to TRBJ1-3; no definite D call. Germline V gene lookup returns CDR1 KGHSH and CDR2 LQKENI. The CDR3 has 16 residues. V gave up 5 bases and J gave up 2 bases, with 16 bases separating them. Written as DNA, the CDR3 is TGTGCCAGCTCAACTCGGGCCGACGGGGCTGGAAACACCATATATTTT. It specifies CASSTRADGAGNTIYF.

The rearrangement uses TRBV7-2 and TRBJ2-1; 14 bases line up with TRBD2. V shed 4 bases, J shed 13 bases, and the junction held 9 bases outside the gene matches. The CDR3 has 15 residues. Germline loops: CDR1 SGHTA, CDR2 FQGNSA. CDR3 residues: CASSSGGTSGSSQFF. The CDR3 DNA reads TGTGCCAGCAGCTCCGGGGGGACTAGCGGGAGTAGCCAGTTCTTC.

This chain uses TRBV28 with TRBJ2-2; 15 nucleotides line up with TRBD2. V was clipped by 4 bases and J by 3 bases; unmatched bases: 6. The CDR3 consists of 18 residues. CDR1 is MDHEN, CDR2 SYDVKM, per germline. Here the CDR3 reads CASSSGLAGGPYTGELFF. CDR3 in DNA: TGTGCCAGCAGTTCTGGACTAGCGGGGGGGCCGTACACCGGGGAGCTGTTTTTT.

CDR3 in amino acids: CASSFQGYQETQYF. CDR3 nucleotide sequence: TGTGCCAGCAGCTTTCAGGGGTACCAAGAGACCCAGTACTTC. The chain links TRBV5-6 to TRBJ2-5, with a possible D match to TRBD1 (6 bases). There are 14 residues in the CDR3. V lost 2 bases and J 0 bases, leaving 8 bases between the germline ends. The germline gives CDR1 SGHDT, CDR2 YYEEEE.

The genes are TRBV6-5 and TRBJ2-7; no firm D call. Trimming took 4 bases from V and 9 from J, leaving 16 bases between them. CDR1 is MNHEY, CDR2 SVGAGI, per germline. This CDR3 has 13 residues. As DNA, the CDR3 is TGTGCCAGCAGTTTCTCCTCTCGCCTAGGGCAGTACTTC. It is translated as CASSFSSRLGQYF.

The genes are TRBV30 and TRBJ2-1; D is possibly TRBD2 (6 bases). The germline CDR1 and CDR2 sequences are GTSNPN and SVGIG (reference sequence). V lost 0 bases and J 9 bases, leaving 9 bases between the germline ends. CDR3 length: 12 amino acids. CDR3 DNA sequence: TGTGCCTGGAGTGTAATGGGGGGTGAGCAGTTCTTC. Protein product: CAWSVMGGEQFF. Using reference TRBV30 and TRBJ2-1 for the parts outside the CDR3, the full variable domain is SQTIHQWPATLVQPVGSPLSLECTVEGTSNPNLYWYRQAAGRGLQLLFYSVGIGQISSEVPQNLSASRPQDRQFILSSKKLLLSDSGFYLCAWSVMGGEQFFGPGTRLTVL.

The chain employs TRBV7-3 and TRBJ2-7, with 8 bases lining up with TRBD2. Germline CDR1 and CDR2: SGHTA and FQGTGA. Trimming took 1 base from V and 7 from J; bases not matched to a gene: 6. This CDR3 spans 14 amino acids. The CDR3 loop reads CASSLKAGEGEQYF. The CDR3 coding sequence is TGTGCCAGCAGCTTAAAAGCGGGGGAAGGGGAGCAGTACTTC.

The chain couples TRBV7-3 to TRBJ2-1, with 7 bases identical to TRBD2. The junction had 7 bases not matched to a gene; V was cut back by 2 bases and J by 9 bases. CDR1 SGHTA and CDR2 FQGTGA come from the germline V gene. The CDR3 sequence is 14 residues long. CDR3 sequence reads: CASSLAGVAGEQFF. The DNA for the CDR3 is TGTGCCAGCAGCTTAGCGGGGGTCGCGGGTGAGCAGTTCTTC.

The J gene is TRBJ2-7, the V gene TRBV6-5, with D tentatively TRBD2 (5 bases). The CDR3 loop spans 12 amino acids. Germline values: CDR1 MNHEY, CDR2 SVGAGI. Deletions cut 7 bases from V and 6 bases from J, with 13 bases between. CDR3 sequence (DNA): TGTGCCAGCACCACCGCGGGTAGCGAGCAGTACTTC. It codes for CASTTAGSEQYF.

The rearrangement links TRBV18 to TRBJ2-3; 13 bases agree with TRBD2. CDR1 and CDR2 (germline): KGHSH, LQKENI. This CDR3 is built from 18 residues. V trimming: 3 bases; J trimming: 2 bases; junction bases outside the gene matches: 8. CDR3 sequence: CASSPRTSGGAPTDTQYF. The CDR3, as DNA: TGTGCCAGCTCACCGCGGACTAGCGGGGGAGCTCCCACAGATACGCAGTATTTT. Full variable domain (remainder filled in from reference TRBV18 and TRBJ2-3): NAGVMQNPRHLVRRRGQEARLRCSPMKGHSHVYWYRQLPEEGLKFMVYLQKENIIDESGMPKERFSAEFPKEGPSILRIQQVVRGDSAAYFCASSPRTSGGAPTDTQYFGPGTRLTVL.